This TCR beta chain derives from a study of CD8+ T cells in alopecia areata. Study at large: Treated patients were given oral tofacitinib, which was dosed at 5 to 10 mg twice daily. Study results and limitations: Clonality in lesional scalp, especially alopecia totalis/universalis, exceeded that of normal scalp.

In regard to this clone: Its specificity is unknown.

Alopecia areata patients provided lesional scalp punch biopsies and peripheral blood. After isolation, RNA underwent reverse transcription to generate cDNA as the sequencing template. Assay used: immunoSEQ multiplex PCR; TCRdb lists only in-frame clones, some missing. The table lists around 140,000 clones, roughly 64% of them singletons. The CDR3 consists of 15 residues. Germline V gene lookup returns CDR1 SGHRS and CDR2 YFSETQ. The V end was cut by 5 bases, the J end by 3 bases, with 17 bases between. The chain combines TRBV5-1 with TRBJ1-1, with a tentative D call TRBD1 (5 bases). This receptor was identified in a human donor with alopecia areata. This specimen consisted of CD4+ T cells sorted from blood, obtained at week 0. For the CDR3, the DNA is TGCGCCAGCAGTACTACAGGAATTTCCTACACTGAAGCTTTCTTT. This translates into CASSTTGISYTEAFF.